These 14 T cell receptor beta chains were sequenced from one sample in a study of blood T cell repertoires in COVID-19. Sequencing used immunoSEQ multiplex PCR; TCRdb keeps in-frame clones, though not all of them. This table holds some 300,000 clones, around 88% found once. Sample: peripheral blood. The receptors stem from a woman in her 70s with COVID-19, enrolled during active disease.

The J gene is TRBJ1-1, the V gene TRBV6-6; 7 bases agree with TRBD1. The CDR3 runs 15 residues. Germline lookup yields CDR1 MNHNY and CDR2 SVGAGI (reference sequence). The junction had 6 bases not matched to a gene; V was cut back by 5 bases and J by 0 bases. In DNA form, the CDR3 reads TGTGCCAGCAGTACACCAGGGACAGTGAACACTGAAGCTTTCTTT. As protein: CASSTPGTVNTEAFF.

The chain employs TRBV5-1 and TRBJ2-2; 12 bases map to TRBD2. With V trimmed by 2 bases and J by 1 base, 3 bases remained unmatched. Germline CDR1 SGHRS, CDR2 YFSETQ. This CDR3 spans 17 amino acids. CDR3 protein: CASSLLAGGRNTGELFF. CDR3 sequence (DNA): TGCGCCAGCAGCTTACTAGCGGGGGGCCGGAACACCGGGGAGCTGTTTTTT. The variable domain in full, completed from reference TRBV5-1 and TRBJ2-2, reads KAGVTQTPRYLIKTRGQQVTLSCSPISGHRSVSWYQQTPGQGLQFLFEYFSETQRNKGNFPGRFSGRQFSNSRSEMNVSTLELGDSALYLCASSLLAGGRNTGELFFGEGSRLTVL.

The chain has TRBV21-1 and TRBJ2-7; the table's D gene call, TRBD1, was not cross checked with the DNA. TRBV21-1 is termed a pseudogene. This CDR3 is 15 amino acids long. The CDR3 loop reads CASSELPGQIQEQYF. In DNA, the CDR3 is TGTGCCAGCAGCGAACTACCGGGACAGATTCAAGAGCAGTACTTC.

The rearrangement uses TRBV3-1 (or the pseudogene TRBV3-2) and TRBJ2-1; D gene uncertain. From germline, CDR1 is LGHDT and CDR2 YNNKEL (reference sequence). The CDR3 consists of 11 residues. Trimming left V 8 bases short and J 6 bases short, with 8 bases between. This CDR3 reads CASSSFNEQFF. The CDR3 DNA is TGTGCCAGCTCTAGTTTCAATGAGCAGTTCTTC.

This clone was seen more than once but under ten times. V usage is TRBV29-1 and J usage is TRBJ2-7; D might be TRBD2 (5 bases). Germline V CDR1 and CDR2: SQVTM, ANQGSEA. V lost 7 bases to trimming and J lost 6 bases, with 13 bases between them. CDR3 length equals 11 residues. CDR3 region: CSAARGSEQYF. The CDR3 nucleotides read TGCAGCGCCGCCCGAGGGTCCGAGCAGTACTTC.

The chain combines TRBV30 with TRBJ2-3, with 10 bases identical to TRBD2. The CDR3 is made up of 14 amino acids. V lost 0 bases, J lost 4 bases, and 1 base stayed unmatched. Germline V gene sequence: CDR1 GTSNPN, CDR2 SVGIG (reference sequence). In DNA, the CDR3 is TGTGCCTGGAGTGTGGGACTAGCGTCAGATACGCAGTATTTT. Translated: CAWSVGLASDTQYF.

J is TRBJ2-5 and V is TRBV25-1; tentatively, D is TRBD2 (5 bases). Germline V lookup: CDR1 MGHDK, CDR2 SYGVNS. The CDR3 totals 15 residues. V shed 2 bases and J shed 0 bases, with 10 bases lying between them. DNA for the CDR3: TGTGCCAGCAGTGAAACTAGAGGAGACCAAGAGACCCAGTACTTC. Translation gives CASSETRGDQETQYF.

The chain couples TRBV19 to TRBJ2-2; weak D call: TRBD1 (5 bases). The V gene's germline CDR1 is LNHDA and CDR2 SQIVND (reference sequence). Trimming pared 0 bases from V and 5 bases from J, leaving 7 bases between. The CDR3 contains 14 residues. The CDR3 DNA reads as TGTGCCAGTAGTATAGACAGGGATACCGGGGAGCTGTTTTTT. Its translation: CASSIDRDTGELFF.

The chain couples TRBV30 to TRBJ1-2, with no clear D. The CDR3 sequence is 14 residues long. The germline CDR1 and CDR2 sequences are GTSNPN and SVGIG (reference sequence). Trimming stripped 3 bases from V and 2 bases from J, with 13 bases between. The CDR3 spells CAWSPPGKNYGYTF. CDR3 nucleotide sequence: TGTGCCTGGAGCCCCCCCGGGAAAAACTATGGCTACACCTTC.

The V call is TRBV23-1, the J call TRBJ2-7; TRBD1 matches at 8 bases. TRBV23-1 is flagged as an ORF with uncertain function. The CDR3 is 15 amino acids. Unmatched junction bases numbered 10, after V lost 4 bases and J lost 5 bases. CDR3: CASSPQGQGVHEQYF. The CDR3 bases are TGCGCCAGCAGTCCACAAGGACAGGGAGTACACGAGCAGTACTTC.

This clone was recorded only once. This sequence joins TRBV5-1 and TRBJ2-3, with 7 bases aligning to TRBD2. This CDR3 is 17 amino acids long. The germline CDR1 and CDR2 sequences are SGHRS and YFSETQ. Trimming at V came to 1 base and at J to 0 bases, leaving 8 bases not matched to a gene. Here the CDR3 DNA reads TGCGCCAGCAGCTTGTTCACGTCGGGGGGAAGCACAGATACGCAGTATTTT. Translated, it gives CASSLFTSGGSTDTQYF.

The chain joins TRBV6-1 to TRBJ2-1; 11 bases align to TRBD2. CDR3 length equals 15 residues. With 3 bases clipped from V and 2 bases from J, the junction kept 0 bases outside the gene matches. From germline, CDR1 is MNHNS and CDR2 SASEGT. CDR3 amino acids: CASSEGLAAYNEQFF. CDR3 DNA sequence: TGTGCCAGCAGTGAGGGACTAGCGGCCTACAATGAGCAGTTCTTC.

This chain uses TRBV7-9 with TRBJ1-1; D possibly corresponds to TRBD1 (5 bases). V was cut by 4 bases and J by 5 bases, with 29 bases left in between. This CDR3 has 19 amino acids. The germline V gene encodes CDR1 SEHNR and CDR2 FQNEAQ (reference sequence). CDR3 residues: CASSSDYVILAGRRTEAFF. The DNA of the CDR3 is TGTGCCAGCAGCTCCGATTACGTCATTTTGGCAGGGCGTAGAACTGAAGCTTTCTTT.

The chain joins TRBV6-5 to TRBJ2-1; D remains ambiguous. The CDR3 extends over 13 amino acids. The V end lost 8 bases, the J end lost 7 bases, and 15 bases lay between the germline ends. The germline CDR1 and CDR2 sequences are MNHEY and SVGAGI. The CDR3 protein is CASLGSLLNEQFF. The CDR3 nucleotides are TGTGCCAGCCTAGGATCCCTGCTGAATGAGCAGTTCTTC.